The 19 T cell receptor beta chains reported below all come from one sample, sequenced in a study of technical replicates of blood from several donors. Produced via immunoSEQ multiplex PCR; TCRdb's table is partial and in-frame only. The table records about 100,000 clones, approximately 96% of them present only once. Sequencing input: T cells isolated from PBMCs. These receptors were taken from a human donor in good health.

This chain connects TRBV30 to TRBJ2-7; D might be TRBD2 (5 bases). The CDR3 length is 11 residues. Germline CDR1 is GTSNPN and CDR2 is SVGIG (reference sequence). V was clipped by 3 bases and J by 6 bases, with 9 bases between them. CDR3 loop: CAWSPRGEQYF. The DNA of the CDR3 is TGTGCCTGGAGCCCACGGGGCGAGCAGTACTTC. The full variable domain, in which reference TRBV30 and TRBJ2-7 provide the parts outside the CDR3, is SQTIHQWPATLVQPVGSPLSLECTVEGTSNPNLYWYRQAAGRGLQLLFYSVGIGQISSEVPQNLSASRPQDRQFILSSKKLLLSDSGFYLCAWSPRGEQYFGPGTRLTVT.

This chain joins TRBV5-4 and TRBJ2-2, with 8 bases identical to TRBD2. V lost 0 bases and J lost 8; bases outside the gene matches: 6. The CDR3 is made up of 15 amino acids. CDR1 is SGHNT, CDR2 YYREEE, per germline (reference sequence). CDR3 nucleotide sequence: TGTGCCAGCAGCTTGGTGGGGAGACTAGCGGGGGAGCTGTTTTTT. It encodes CASSLVGRLAGELFF. The full variable domain, its missing parts supplied by reference TRBV5-4 and TRBJ2-2, is ETGVTQSPTHLIKTRGQQVTLRCSSQSGHNTVSWYQQALGQGPQFIFQYYREEENGRGNFPPRFSGLQFPNYSSELNVNALELDDSALYLCASSLVGRLAGELFFGEGSRLTVL.

The J gene is TRBJ2-3, the V gene TRBV6-1; 11 positions agree with TRBD2. The CDR3 totals 24 residues. Germline V gene sequence: CDR1 MNHNS, CDR2 SASEGT. J gave up 0 bases and V 0 bases, and 23 bases lay outside the gene matches. CDR3 residues: CASSEAIASYLAGGNSTSTDTQYF. CDR3 nucleotides: TGTGCCAGCAGTGAAGCGATCGCATCCTACCTAGCGGGGGGAAACAGTACTAGCACAGATACGCAGTATTTT.

The genes are TRBV14 and TRBJ2-2, with D possibly matching TRBD2 (5 bases). Trimming took 4 bases from V and 7 from J, leaving 16 bases between them. The germline CDR1 and CDR2 sequences are SGHDN and FVKESK. This CDR3 is built from 15 residues. The CDR3 nucleotides are TGTGCCAGCAGCCCGCCGGGGTTAAGGAGCGGGGAGCTGTTTTTT. Amino acids: CASSPPGLRSGELFF.

The gene calls are TRBV10-2 and TRBJ2-1; 8 nucleotides align to TRBD2. The length of the CDR3 is 15 residues. Germline CDR1 is WSHSY and CDR2 is SAAADI. Trimming removed 5 bases from V and 3 bases from J; junction bases left unmatched: 6. This chain's CDR3 is CASSQTREGYNEQFF. CDR3 sequence (DNA): TGCGCCAGCAGTCAGACCCGGGAGGGCTACAATGAGCAGTTCTTC.

The table lists this clone with a count of one. V and J are TRBV4-1 and TRBJ2-1; TRBD2 matches at 15 bases. This CDR3 spans 19 amino acids. Germline trimming cut 2 bases from V and 4 bases from J; bases unmatched to any gene: 9. The V gene's germline CDR1 is MGHRA and CDR2 YSYEKL. CDR3 DNA: TGCGCCAGCAGCCAATCCGGACTAGCGGGGGGGCCGAGGTACAATGAGCAGTTCTTC. Translated: CASSQSGLAGGPRYNEQFF.

The genes are TRBV19 and TRBJ1-2; 7 nucleotides match TRBD1. This CDR3 spans 14 amino acids. Looked up from germline, CDR1 is LNHDA and CDR2 is SQIVND (reference sequence). Trimming removed 4 bases from V and 4 bases from J; junction bases left unmatched: 6. The CDR3 loop reads CASSTWTGPYGYTF. Here the CDR3 DNA reads TGTGCCAGTAGTACTTGGACAGGTCCCTATGGCTACACCTTC.

The J gene is TRBJ2-1, the V gene TRBV6-4; weak D call: TRBD1 (6 bases). V was trimmed by 0 bases and J by 9 bases, leaving 18 bases between them. From germline, CDR1 is MRHNA and CDR2 SNTAGT. The CDR3 has 16 residues. CDR3 protein: CASSDSWAGDLREQFF. CDR3 coding DNA: TGTGCCAGCAGTGACTCGTGGGCAGGGGATCTTCGTGAGCAGTTCTTC.

The rearrangement uses TRBV4-1 and TRBJ2-5; weak D call: TRBD1 (5 bases). The CDR3 runs to 16 residues. V lost 0 bases and J lost 5, with 16 bases in between. The germline gives CDR1 MGHRA, CDR2 YSYEKL. This chain's CDR3 is CASSQDIPLGRETQYF. CDR3 nucleotide sequence: TGCGCCAGCAGCCAAGATATCCCCTTGGGGCGGGAGACCCAGTACTTC.

The rearrangement uses TRBV15 and TRBJ2-1; a weak D match, TRBD2 (6 bases). Per the germline V gene, CDR1 is LNHNV and CDR2 is YYDKDF (reference sequence). Between the trimmed V and J ends, which lost 5 bases and 5 bases, there was a span of 10 bases. There are 13 residues in the CDR3. CDR3 in DNA: TGTGCCACCAGCCTTAGCGGACACAATGAGCAGTTCTTC. It encodes CATSLSGHNEQFF. The full variable domain, in which reference TRBV15 and TRBJ2-1 provide the parts outside the CDR3, is DAMVIQNPRYQVTQFGKPVTLSCSQTLNHNVMYWYQQKSSQAPKLLFHYYDKDFNNEADTPDNFQSRRPNTSFCFLDIRSPGLGDTAMYLCATSLSGHNEQFFGPGTRLTVL.

The chain carries TRBV6-6 and TRBJ2-7, with D possibly TRBD1 on 5 matching bases. Germline V gene sequence: CDR1 MNHNY, CDR2 SVGAGI (reference sequence). Trimming pared 5 bases from V and 6 bases from J, leaving 11 bases between. The CDR3 has 12 amino acids. For the CDR3, the DNA is TGTGCCAGCAGTCCGGACACACGCGAGCAGTACTTC. It specifies CASSPDTREQYF.

The chain carries TRBV7-8 and TRBJ2-4; the D gene is possibly TRBD1 (5 bases). The CDR3 is 17 residues long. V lost 1 base, J lost 1 base, and 14 bases lay in between. Looked up from germline, CDR1 is SGHVS and CDR2 is FQNEAQ. The CDR3 sequence: CASSLVALGAAKNIQYF. CDR3 in DNA: TGTGCCAGCAGCTTAGTCGCGCTAGGGGCGGCCAAAAACATTCAGTACTTC.

The genes are TRBV5-1 and TRBJ1-1; D gene unclear. The CDR3 extends over 13 amino acids. The V end was cut by 7 bases, the J end by 1 base, with 11 bases between. From germline, CDR1 is SGHRS and CDR2 YFSETQ. CDR3 region: CASADIKNTEAFF. CDR3 sequence (DNA): TGCGCCAGCGCAGACATCAAGAACACTGAAGCTTTCTTT.

V gene TRBV7-9 combines with J gene TRBJ1-2; D ambiguous. CDR3 length: 10 amino acids. The germline V gene encodes CDR1 SEHNR and CDR2 FQNEAQ (reference sequence). Trimming shortened V by 4 bases and J by 10 bases, and 7 bases separated the two germline ends. The CDR3 DNA reads TGTGCCAGCAGCTCCCTAGACTACACCTTC. Translation: CASSSLDYTF.

This rearrangement joins TRBV11-3 to TRBJ1-6; D is unclear. Germline V lookup: CDR1 SGHNT, CDR2 YENEEA. The CDR3 is 13 amino acids. V was clipped by 0 bases and J by 9 bases, with 6 bases between them. CDR3 in amino acids: CASSLDSGSPLHF. In DNA form, the CDR3 reads TGTGCCAGCAGCTTAGATAGTGGTTCACCCCTCCACTTT. The complete variable domain, with remaining parts taken from reference TRBV11-3 and TRBJ1-6, reads EAGVVQSPRYKIIEKKQPVAFWCNPISGHNTLYWYLQNLGQGPELLIRYENEEAVDDSQLPKDRFSAERLKGVDSTLKIQPAELGDSAVYLCASSLDSGSPLHFGNGTRLTVT.

This clone appeared a single time. The J gene is TRBJ2-2, the V gene TRBV18; perhaps TRBD1 as D (5 bases). V lost 2 bases to trimming and J lost 0 bases, with 7 bases between them. CDR1 is KGHSH and CDR2 is LQKENI in the germline V gene. This CDR3 is built from 15 residues. This chain's CDR3 is CASSPVQANTGELFF. CDR3 in DNA: TGTGCCAGCTCACCAGTACAGGCGAACACCGGGGAGCTGTTTTTT.

The chain joins TRBV7-9 to TRBJ2-5, with TRBD1 identical over 11 bases. This CDR3 contains 16 residues. Germline V gives CDR1 SEHNR, CDR2 FQNEAQ (reference sequence). V gave up 1 base and J gave up 5 bases; unmatched junction bases: 6. Written as DNA, the CDR3 is TGTGCCAGCAGCTTAGACGCAGGACAGGGGGCCGAGACCCAGTACTTC. Amino acids: CASSLDAGQGAETQYF.

The genes are TRBV6-5 and TRBJ2-1, with D possibly TRBD1 on 5 matching bases. With 5 bases removed from V and 8 bases from J, the gap between germline ends came to 13 bases. The CDR3 runs to 13 residues. CDR1 is MNHEY, CDR2 SVGAGI, per germline. The CDR3 DNA is TGTGCCAGCAGTGCAGGGCAGGGCGATGAGCAGTTCTTC. Translation: CASSAGQGDEQFF.

This chain joins TRBV19 and TRBJ2-7; the match to TRBD2 covers 8 bases. Germline assignment: CDR1 LNHDA and CDR2 SQIVND (reference sequence). CDR3 length: 16 residues. Trimming at V came to 5 bases and at J to 2 bases, leaving 11 bases not matched to a gene. CDR3 DNA sequence: TGTGCCAGTAGTCCCGCGGCTAGCGGGTTAACCTACGAGCAGTACTTC. This codes for CASSPAASGLTYEQYF. Based on the CDR3 plus reference TRBV19 and TRBJ2-7, the full variable domain is DGGITQSPKYLFRKEGQNVTLSCEQNLNHDAMYWYRQDPGQGLRLIYYSQIVNDFQKGDIAEGYSVSREKKESFPLTVTSAQKNPTAFYLCASSPAASGLTYEQYFGPGTRLTVT.